The 14 T cell receptor beta chains listed next were all sequenced from one sample in a study of graft-versus-host responses after intestinal transplantation. Method: immunoSEQ multiplex PCR; TCRdb's copy keeps in-frame clones and lacks some. The sample holds 80,000 to 100,000 clones, around four fifths seen once. What these receptors recognize is not known. The sequences come from unstimulated CD8+ T cells sorted from spleen or lymph node cells, collected before intestinal transplant. All receptors come from a human donor who received an intestinal transplant.

In this sample, this clone turned up once. The chain employs TRBV5-1 and TRBJ2-1; the D is unclear. Germline-derived CDR1 and CDR2 are SGHRS and YFSETQ. Trimming removed 0 bases from V and 10 bases from J, with 5 bases in between. CDR3 length equals 11 residues. In DNA form, the CDR3 reads TGCGCCAGCAGCTTGGGCTACGAGCAGTTCTTC. The encoded protein is CASSLGYEQFF.

The chain couples TRBV4-1 to TRBJ2-3; D not certain. The V end was cut by 1 base, the J end by 4 bases, with 9 bases between. CDR1 and CDR2 from the germline V gene are MGHRA and YSYEKL. This CDR3 spans 14 amino acids. The CDR3 DNA is TGCGCCAGCAGCCAAGCTGACGGCCCAGATACGCAGTATTTT. Translating gives CASSQADGPDTQYF.

The J gene is TRBJ1-5, the V gene TRBV25-1, with a weak D call TRBD1 (5 bases). The V end lost 2 bases, the J end lost 6 bases, and 5 bases lay between the germline ends. The CDR3 runs to 12 residues. In germline, CDR1 is MGHDK, CDR2 SYGVNS. The CDR3 sequence: CASSEQGQPQHF. The DNA of the CDR3 is TGTGCCAGCAGTGAACAGGGTCAGCCCCAGCATTTT.

CDR3 DNA: TGTGCCAGCAGCGAGTTATCGGGGTCGTCGGGGGAGACCCAGTACTTC. It codes for CASSELSGSSGETQYF. The chain uses TRBV9 and TRBJ2-5, with D perhaps TRBD2 (5 bases). Deletions cut 3 bases from V and 5 bases from J, with 20 bases between. CDR3 size: 16 residues. Germline lookup yields CDR1 SGDLS and CDR2 YYNGEE.

The V call is TRBV15, the J call TRBJ2-3, with D maybe TRBD2 (7 bases). Trimming took 3 bases from V and 3 from J, leaving 13 bases between them. The germline CDR1 and CDR2 sequences are LNHNV and YYDKDF (reference sequence). CDR3 length: 15 amino acids. The CDR3 DNA reads as TGTGCCACCAGCAGGCCGGGGGGCCAGACAGATACGCAGTATTTT. This translates into CATSRPGGQTDTQYF.

The chain couples TRBV6-5 to TRBJ1-1; possible D gene TRBD1, 5 bases. V lost 2 bases to trimming and J lost 0 bases, with 7 bases between them. CDR1 MNHEY and CDR2 SVGAGI come from the germline V gene. There are 14 residues in the CDR3. DNA of the CDR3: TGTGCCAGCAGTTACGTGGACATGAACACTGAAGCTTTCTTT. As protein: CASSYVDMNTEAFF.

CDR3 DNA: TGCAGCGTTGAAGCAGGGGGCGCTGAAGCTTTCTTT. It codes for CSVEAGGAEAFF. The chain uses TRBV29-1 and TRBJ1-1; 8 bases are a match to TRBD1. Per germline, CDR1 SQVTM and CDR2 ANQGSEA. This CDR3 comprises 12 residues. The trim removed 1 base at V and 6 bases at J, leaving 1 base unmatched.

This chain connects TRBV27 to TRBJ1-1; tentatively, D is TRBD1 (5 bases). The CDR3 is 16 residues long. V gave up 7 bases and J gave up 0 bases, with 18 bases separating them. Germline V gene lookup returns CDR1 MNHEY and CDR2 SMNVEV (reference sequence). The CDR3 DNA is TGTGCCAGCACTGCCCCCAGGGAAGCTATGAACACTGAAGCTTTCTTT. Translating gives CASTAPREAMNTEAFF.

This clone has more than one count but fewer than ten. V usage is TRBV11-3 and J usage is TRBJ2-5; 11 bases align to TRBD2. The end of the DNA is better explained by TRBJ2-7, so the J call may be wrong. The germline V gene encodes CDR1 SGHNT and CDR2 YENEEA. The CDR3 contains 17 residues. CDR3 sequence: CASSLDPTSGVLDEQYF. CDR3 nucleotides: TGTGCCAGCAGCTTAGACCCGACTAGCGGGGTTTTGGACGAGCAGTACTTC.

The CDR3 nucleotides read TGCGCCAGCAGCCCCCCCGCGGGGCCCAAAAACATTCAGTACTTC. Translation gives CASSPPAGPKNIQYF. The chain joins TRBV5-1 to TRBJ2-4; D may be TRBD2 (6 bases). V lost 4 bases, J lost 2 bases, and 13 bases lay in between. There are 15 residues in the CDR3. Germline CDR1 SGHRS, CDR2 YFSETQ.

The chain is built from TRBV11-2 and TRBJ2-1; D may be TRBD2 (5 bases). Per germline, CDR1 SGHAT and CDR2 FQNNGV. This CDR3 is built from 12 residues. The V gene lost 4 bases and the J gene lost 7 bases, with 8 bases spanning the gap. This CDR3 reads CASSSERNEQFF. Written as DNA, the CDR3 is TGTGCCAGCAGCTCCGAGCGGAATGAGCAGTTCTTC. The whole variable domain, remainder taken from reference TRBV11-2 and TRBJ2-1, is EAGVAQSPRYKIIEKRQSVAFWCNPISGHATLYWYQQILGQGPKLLIQFQNNGVVDDSQLPKDRFSAERLKGVDSTLKIQPAKLEDSAVYLCASSSERNEQFFGPGTRLTVL.

The CDR3 is CASSPSGLDPFWWLSYEQYF. The CDR3 bases are TGTGCCAGCAGCCCGTCCGGACTAGACCCGTTTTGGTGGTTATCCTACGAGCAGTACTTC. The chain is built from TRBV14 and TRBJ2-7, with 7 bases lining up with TRBD2. The germline gives CDR1 SGHDN, CDR2 FVKESK. The CDR3 is 20 amino acids. V lost 4 bases, J lost 1 base, and 22 bases stayed unmatched.

This clone was counted a few times. The chain is built from TRBV2 and TRBJ1-2, with a weak D call TRBD1 (5 bases). The CDR3 totals 11 residues. V was shortened by 9 bases and J by 3 bases, with 8 bases between the two germline ends. The germline V gene has CDR1 SNHLY and CDR2 FYNNEI. The CDR3 reads CARQGDYGYTF. CDR3 coding DNA: TGTGCCAGGCAGGGCGACTATGGCTACACCTTC.

Points on this clone: This sequence may be a read error, since a much larger clone differs from it by one base. The same CDR3 can be traced to other DNA sequences in this sample. This chain links TRBV14 with TRBJ1-1; D gene uncertain. This CDR3 contains 15 residues. V lost 6 bases and J 4 bases, leaving 18 bases between the germline ends. CDR1 is SGHDN, CDR2 FVKESK, per germline. The CDR3 spells CASSHTGFLGTEAFF. In DNA, the CDR3 is TGTGCCAGCAGTCATACTGGGTTTTTGGGCACTGAAGCTTTCTTT. The whole variable domain, remainder taken from reference TRBV14 and TRBJ1-1, is EAGVTQFPSHSVIEKGQTVTLRCDPISGHDNLYWYRRVMGKEIKFLLHFVKESKQDESGMPNNRFLAERTGGTYSTLKVQPAELEDSGVYFCASSHTGFLGTEAFFGQGTRLTVV.